These 18 T cell receptor beta chains came from one sample sequenced in a study of PD-L1 blockade in urothelial cancer. Some clones are missing from TCRdb's copy, which holds only in-frame ones; the method was immunoSEQ multiplex PCR. Of 50,000 or so clones listed, about 87% are singletons. The sequenced sample was PBMCs, obtained around atezolizumab (anti-PD-L1) treatment. Receptors were obtained from a man aged 40-49 years with urothelial cancer.

This sequence joins TRBV30 and TRBJ2-1; D is unresolved. V was pared by 2 bases and J by 3 bases, with 8 bases between. The CDR3 contains 13 residues. Per germline, CDR1 GTSNPN and CDR2 SVGIG (reference sequence). CDR3 region: CAWSSSSYNEQFF. In nucleotides, the CDR3 is TGTGCCTGGAGTAGCTCTAGCTACAATGAGCAGTTCTTC.

The V call is TRBV7-3, the J call TRBJ2-1, with no clear D. Trimming shortened V by 2 bases and J by 4 bases, and 9 bases separated the two germline ends. Germline V gene lookup returns CDR1 SGHTA and CDR2 FQGTGA. This CDR3 has 14 residues. Here the CDR3 DNA reads TGTGCCAGCAGCTTAGGGCAGGCTTACAATGAGCAGTTCTTC. Its translation is CASSLGQAYNEQFF.

This clone was observed a handful of times. This chain joins TRBV2 and TRBJ2-2, with 9 bases fitting TRBD2. Germline V gene data show CDR1 as SNHLY and CDR2 as FYNNEI. This CDR3 is 14 amino acids long. J gave up 6 bases and V 10 bases, and 9 bases lay outside the gene matches. The DNA of the CDR3 is TGTGCCACCGCCTGGCGGGAGGGCCCCGGGGAGCTGTTTTTT. This codes for CATAWREGPGELFF.

The chain links TRBV6-5 to TRBJ1-4; D is perhaps TRBD1 (5 bases). The CDR3 totals 15 residues. Germline CDR1 is MNHEY and CDR2 is SVGAGI. V lost 5 bases to trimming and J lost 4 bases, with 14 bases between them. The CDR3 nucleotides are TGTGCCAGCAGTCTCCGACAGCCTTATAATGAAAAACTGTTTTTT. Translating gives CASSLRQPYNEKLFF.

This chain joins TRBV6-5 and TRBJ1-5; D is unresolved. Germline assignment: CDR1 MNHEY and CDR2 SVGAGI. The CDR3 is made up of 12 amino acids. Trimming removed 4 bases from V and 4 bases from J, with 5 bases in between. CDR3 region: CASSSGNQPQHF. CDR3 sequence (DNA): TGTGCCAGCAGTTCGGGGAATCAGCCCCAGCATTTT.

The chain uses TRBV11-3 and TRBJ2-7; a possible D gene is TRBD1 (6 bases). The CDR3 extends over 12 amino acids. The germline V gene has CDR1 SGHNT and CDR2 YENEEA. Between the trimmed V and J ends, which lost 5 bases and 6 bases, there was a span of 11 bases. The CDR3 sequence is CASSVDRGEQYF. The CDR3 nucleotides are TGTGCCAGCAGCGTGGACAGAGGCGAGCAGTACTTC.

For the CDR3, the DNA is TGTGCCATCAGTGAACTAGCGGGAGGGCCGGGGAATGAGCAGTTCTTC. Translating gives CAISELAGGPGNEQFF. The genes are TRBV10-3 and TRBJ2-1; 13 bases map to TRBD2. V was clipped by 3 bases and J by 7 bases; unmatched bases: 6. Germline V gene sequence: CDR1 ENHRY, CDR2 SYGVKD. The CDR3 length is 16 residues.

In this sample, this clone turned up once. V is TRBV6-5 and J is TRBJ2-2; TRBD1 might be the D (5 bases). Germline V CDR1 and CDR2: MNHEY, SVGAGI. The CDR3 consists of 14 residues. Trimming removed 6 bases at V and 4 bases at J, with 12 bases between. CDR3 nucleotide sequence: TGTGCCAGCAGCTGGGGCTGGGGCACCGGGGAGCTGTTTTTT. This sequence encodes CASSWGWGTGELFF.

J is TRBJ2-4 and V is TRBV10-3; a possible D gene is TRBD2 (6 bases). The CDR3 loop spans 13 amino acids. The germline V and J ends were trimmed by 11 bases and 0 bases, with 11 bases remaining between them. Germline-derived CDR1 and CDR2 are ENHRY and SYGVKD. CDR3 loop: CAPGGLAKNIQYF. Written as DNA, the CDR3 is TGTGCCCCCGGAGGGCTAGCCAAAAACATTCAGTACTTC.

The rearrangement joins TRBV18 to TRBJ1-1; D possibly corresponds to TRBD1 (5 bases). Germline V lookup: CDR1 KGHSH, CDR2 LQKENI. CDR3 length: 14 residues. Trimming cost V 4 bases and J 2 bases, with 11 bases left between them. Here the CDR3 reads CASSLDTTNTEAFF. The DNA for the CDR3 is TGTGCCAGCTCACTGGACACAACTAACACTGAAGCTTTCTTT.

V gene TRBV28 combines with J gene TRBJ1-2; D perhaps matches TRBD1 (5 bases). CDR3 size: 15 residues. Trimming stripped 7 bases from V and 0 bases from J, with 15 bases between. The germline CDR1 and CDR2 sequences are MDHEN and SYDVKM. CDR3: CASTGVGRANYGYTF. CDR3 DNA: TGTGCCAGCACGGGGGTGGGCAGAGCTAACTATGGCTACACCTTC.

The chain carries TRBV15 and TRBJ2-7, with a tentative D call TRBD1 (7 bases). Germline CDR1 is LNHNV and CDR2 is YYDKDF (reference sequence). V dropped 5 bases and J dropped 3 bases, with 20 bases sitting between them. The CDR3 is 16 amino acids. The CDR3 here is CATSSSGGRGDYEQYF. The CDR3 DNA follows: TGTGCCACCAGCTCCTCCGGTGGCAGGGGGGACTACGAGCAGTACTTC.

The genes are TRBV30 and TRBJ1-5; 11 bases align to TRBD1. CDR3 size: 14 residues. CDR1 GTSNPN and CDR2 SVGIG come from the germline V gene (reference sequence). Unmatched junction bases numbered 3, after V lost 4 bases and J lost 4 bases. The CDR3, as DNA: TGTGCCTGGACGCGGGACAGGGGGAATCAGCCCCAGCATTTT. Translated: CAWTRDRGNQPQHF.

The gene calls are TRBV19 and TRBJ2-2; TRBD1 matches 7 bases. Germline loops: CDR1 LNHDA, CDR2 SQIVND (reference sequence). V lost 9 bases to trimming and J lost 5 bases; unmatched junction nucleotides: 3. This CDR3 region has 12 residues. The CDR3 is CASHRGTGELFF. The CDR3 bases are TGTGCCAGCCACAGGGGAACCGGGGAGCTGTTTTTT.

The V and J genes are TRBV2 and TRBJ2-7, with TRBD2 matching 7 bases. With 3 bases clipped from V and 4 bases from J, the junction kept 3 bases outside the gene matches. The CDR3 runs 13 residues. Germline V CDR1 and CDR2: SNHLY, FYNNEI. CDR3 sequence reads: CASSEERGYEQYF. The CDR3 coding sequence is TGTGCCAGCAGTGAGGAGCGGGGATACGAGCAGTACTTC.

This chain connects TRBV15 to TRBJ2-5, with 12 bases that match TRBD2. CDR1 LNHNV and CDR2 YYDKDF come from the germline V gene (reference sequence). The CDR3 totals 17 residues. V was pared by 5 bases and J by 2 bases, with 9 bases of the junction left unmatched. The CDR3 DNA sequence: TGTGCCACCAGCCCTTACCTAGGACTAGCGGGACAAGAGACCCAGTACTTC. Its translation: CATSPYLGLAGQETQYF.

Only one count was recorded for this clone. V usage is TRBV30 and J usage is TRBJ1-3; D gene unclear. CDR1 is GTSNPN, CDR2 SVGIG, per germline (reference sequence). This CDR3 is 12 amino acids long. The V and J ends lost 1 base and 2 bases respectively, with 3 bases between them. DNA of the CDR3: TGTGCCTGGAGTGCAGCTGGAAACACCATATATTTT. This translates into CAWSAAGNTIYF.

The genes are TRBV27 and TRBJ2-1; weak D call: TRBD2 (5 bases). V lost 2 bases and J lost 4, with 18 bases in between. Germline lookup yields CDR1 MNHEY and CDR2 SMNVEV (reference sequence). The CDR3 is 17 residues long. DNA of the CDR3: TGTGCCAGCAGTTTAATACTCAGCGGATCCAAATACAATGAGCAGTTCTTC. It codes for CASSLILSGSKYNEQFF.